The text below deals with one T cell receptor beta chain. Its antigen is undetermined. The data originate from a study of Ad26.COV2.S vaccination and SARS-CoV-2 variants. At the level of the study: Administration of Ad26.COV2.S was intramuscular, either once or twice 56 days apart.

Treatment noted: around 19 received Ad26.COV2.S at low or high dose, single or two shots; about five received placebo; per-sample allocation not given. Samples were taken on day 63 after the first vaccine or placebo injection. The junction had 4 bases not matched to a gene; V was cut back by 6 bases and J by 4 bases. The germline V gene has CDR1 SGHRS and CDR2 YFSETQ. CDR3 size: 13 residues. Study-level points and caveats: Breadth, reportedly substantial, characterized the spike-specific CD8+ and CD4+ T cell responses after vaccination.

Assay: immunoSEQ multiplex PCR; the TCRdb copy retains only in-frame clones and omits some. The table shows fewer than 300,000 clones, with more than 70% occurring only once. The sequence was collected from a person aged 18-60 years who received the Ad26.COV2.S COVID-19 vaccine or a placebo. V gene TRBV5-1 combines with J gene TRBJ1-2, with TRBD1 identical over 9 bases. The source material was peripheral blood, sampled in a trial of Ad26.COV2.S vaccine versus placebo. The CDR3 bases are TGCGCCAGCAACCAGGACAGGGGCTATGGCTACACCTTC. Translated, it gives CASNQDRGYGYTF.